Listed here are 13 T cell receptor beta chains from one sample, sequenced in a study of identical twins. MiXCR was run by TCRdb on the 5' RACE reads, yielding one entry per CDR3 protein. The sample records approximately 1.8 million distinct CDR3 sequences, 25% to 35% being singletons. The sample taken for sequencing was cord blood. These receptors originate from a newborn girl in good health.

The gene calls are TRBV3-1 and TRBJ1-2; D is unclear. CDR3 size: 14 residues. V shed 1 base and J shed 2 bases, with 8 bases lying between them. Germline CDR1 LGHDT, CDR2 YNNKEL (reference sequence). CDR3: CASSQGNRNYGYTF. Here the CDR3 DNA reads TGTGCCAGCAGCCAAGGAAATAGGAACTATGGCTACACCTTC.

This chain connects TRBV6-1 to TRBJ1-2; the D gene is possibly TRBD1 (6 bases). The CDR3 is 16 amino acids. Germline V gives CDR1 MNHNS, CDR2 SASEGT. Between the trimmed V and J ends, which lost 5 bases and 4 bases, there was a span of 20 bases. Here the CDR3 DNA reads TGTGCCAGCAGTCCAACGGGGTCGGGACAAACCTATGGCTACACCTTC. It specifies CASSPTGSGQTYGYTF.

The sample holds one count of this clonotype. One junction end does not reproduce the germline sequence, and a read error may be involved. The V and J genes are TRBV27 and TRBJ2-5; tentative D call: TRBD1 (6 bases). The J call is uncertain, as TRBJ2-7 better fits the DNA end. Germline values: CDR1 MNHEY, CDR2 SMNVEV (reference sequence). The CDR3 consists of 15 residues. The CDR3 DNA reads TGTGCCAGCGGTTTGGCAGGGGCCCCCGACTACGAGCAGTACTTC. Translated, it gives CASGLAGAPDYEQYF.

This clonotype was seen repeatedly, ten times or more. The CDR3 protein is CASTSTYEQYF. The DNA of the CDR3 is TGTGCCAGCACCTCCACCTACGAGCAGTACTTC. V usage is TRBV7-2 and J usage is TRBJ2-7; D ambiguous. V gave up 7 bases and J gave up 2 bases, with 6 bases separating them. In germline, CDR1 is SGHTA, CDR2 FQGNSA. This CDR3 contains 11 residues.

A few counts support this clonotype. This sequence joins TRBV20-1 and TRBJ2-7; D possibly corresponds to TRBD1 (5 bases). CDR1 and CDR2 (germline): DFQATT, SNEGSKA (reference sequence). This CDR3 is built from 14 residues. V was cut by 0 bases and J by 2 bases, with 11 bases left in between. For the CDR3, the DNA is TGCAGTGCTAGAGAGGCCAGGGTGACCTACGAGCAGTACTTC. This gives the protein CSAREARVTYEQYF.

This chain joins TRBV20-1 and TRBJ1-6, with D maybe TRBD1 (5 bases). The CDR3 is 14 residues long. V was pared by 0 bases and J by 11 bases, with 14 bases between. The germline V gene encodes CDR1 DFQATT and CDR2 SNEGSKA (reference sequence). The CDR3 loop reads CSAREPRVQPPLHF. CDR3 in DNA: TGCAGTGCTAGAGAACCCAGGGTCCAGCCACCCCTCCACTTT.

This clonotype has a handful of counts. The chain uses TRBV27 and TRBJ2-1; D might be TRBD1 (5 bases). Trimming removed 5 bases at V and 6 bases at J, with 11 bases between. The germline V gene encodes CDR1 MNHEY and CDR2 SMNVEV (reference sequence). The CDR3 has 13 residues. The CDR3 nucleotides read TGTGCCAGCAGTCCATCGGACACCAATGAGCAGTTCTTC. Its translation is CASSPSDTNEQFF.

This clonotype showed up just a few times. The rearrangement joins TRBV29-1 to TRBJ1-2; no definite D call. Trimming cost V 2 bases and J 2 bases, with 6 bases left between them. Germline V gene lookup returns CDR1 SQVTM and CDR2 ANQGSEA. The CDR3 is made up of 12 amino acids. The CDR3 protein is CSVESGNYGYTF. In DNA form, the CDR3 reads TGCAGCGTTGAATCGGGGAACTATGGCTACACCTTC.

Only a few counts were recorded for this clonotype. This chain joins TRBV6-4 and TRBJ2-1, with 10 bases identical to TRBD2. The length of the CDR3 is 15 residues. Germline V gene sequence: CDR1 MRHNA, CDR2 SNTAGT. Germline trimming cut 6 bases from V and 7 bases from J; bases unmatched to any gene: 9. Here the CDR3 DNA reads TGTGCCAGCAGGGAAACTAGCGGGATTAAGAATGAGCAGTTCTTC. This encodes CASRETSGIKNEQFF.

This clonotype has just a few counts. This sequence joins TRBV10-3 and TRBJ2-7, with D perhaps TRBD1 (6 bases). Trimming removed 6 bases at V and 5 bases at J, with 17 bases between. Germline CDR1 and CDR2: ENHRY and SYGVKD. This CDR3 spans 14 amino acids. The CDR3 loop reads CAISTTGIANEQYF. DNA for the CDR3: TGTGCCATCAGCACAACAGGGATCGCTAACGAGCAGTACTTC.

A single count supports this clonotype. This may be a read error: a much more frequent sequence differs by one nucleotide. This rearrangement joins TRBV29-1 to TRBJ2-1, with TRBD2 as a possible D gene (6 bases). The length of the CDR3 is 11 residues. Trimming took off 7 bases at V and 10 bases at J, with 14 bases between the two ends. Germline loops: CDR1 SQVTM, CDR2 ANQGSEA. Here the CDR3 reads CSAGGTYEQFF. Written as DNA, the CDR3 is TGCAGCGCCGGAGGGACCTACGAGCAGTTCTTC.

CDR3 nucleotide sequence: TGTGCCAGCAGTGAAAGGGTGTTCGAGGGAATGAACACTGAAGCTTTCTTT. Protein sequence: CASSERVFEGMNTEAFF. The chain employs TRBV2 and TRBJ1-1; D call uncertain. Germline V CDR1 and CDR2: SNHLY, FYNNEI. V was cut by 2 bases and J by 0 bases, with 16 bases left in between. CDR3 length: 17 amino acids.

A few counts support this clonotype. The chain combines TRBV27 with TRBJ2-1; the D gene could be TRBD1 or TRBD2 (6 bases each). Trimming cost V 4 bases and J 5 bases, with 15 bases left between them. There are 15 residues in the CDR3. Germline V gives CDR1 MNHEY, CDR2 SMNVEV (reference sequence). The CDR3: CASSSPGGGNNEQFF. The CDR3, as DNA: TGTGCCAGCAGTTCCCCAGGAGGGGGGAACAATGAGCAGTTCTTC.